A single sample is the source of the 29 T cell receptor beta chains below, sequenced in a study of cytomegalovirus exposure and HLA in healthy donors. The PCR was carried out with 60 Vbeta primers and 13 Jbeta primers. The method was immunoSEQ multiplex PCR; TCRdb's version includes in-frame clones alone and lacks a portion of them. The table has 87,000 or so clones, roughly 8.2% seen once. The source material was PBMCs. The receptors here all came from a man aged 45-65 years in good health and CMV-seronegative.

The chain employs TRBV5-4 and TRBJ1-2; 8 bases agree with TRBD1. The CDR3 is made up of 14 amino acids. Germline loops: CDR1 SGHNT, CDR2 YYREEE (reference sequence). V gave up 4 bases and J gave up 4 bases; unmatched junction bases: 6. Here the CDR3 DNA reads TGTGCCAGCAGCCCGGGACAGGAAACCTATGGCTACACCTTC. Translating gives CASSPGQETYGYTF. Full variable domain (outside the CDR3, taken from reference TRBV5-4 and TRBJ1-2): ETGVTQSPTHLIKTRGQQVTLRCSSQSGHNTVSWYQQALGQGPQFIFQYYREEENGRGNFPPRFSGLQFPNYSSELNVNALELDDSALYLCASSPGQETYGYTFGSGTRLTVV.

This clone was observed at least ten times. The CDR3 protein is CASSVAAQGINSPLHF. CDR3 nucleotides: TGTGCCAGCAGCGTAGCTGCGCAGGGGATTAATTCACCCCTCCACTTT. The V call is TRBV9, the J call TRBJ1-6, with D perhaps TRBD1 (6 bases). This CDR3 region has 16 residues. Trimming removed 0 bases at V and 6 bases at J, with 13 bases between. Germline V gives CDR1 SGDLS, CDR2 YYNGEE.

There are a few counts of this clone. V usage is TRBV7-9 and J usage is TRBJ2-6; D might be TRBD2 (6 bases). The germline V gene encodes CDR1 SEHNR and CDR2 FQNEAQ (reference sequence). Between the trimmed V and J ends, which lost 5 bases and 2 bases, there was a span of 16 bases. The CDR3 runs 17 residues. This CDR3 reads CASSHQGGLPGANVLTF. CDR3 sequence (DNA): TGTGCCAGCAGCCATCAAGGAGGGCTCCCTGGGGCCAACGTCCTGACTTTC.

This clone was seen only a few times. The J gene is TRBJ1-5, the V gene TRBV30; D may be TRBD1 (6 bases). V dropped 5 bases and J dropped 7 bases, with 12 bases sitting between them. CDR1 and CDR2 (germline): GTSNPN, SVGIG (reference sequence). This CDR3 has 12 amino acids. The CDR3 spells CAWGQRDQPQHF. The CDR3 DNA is TGTGCCTGGGGACAGAGGGACCAGCCCCAGCATTTT. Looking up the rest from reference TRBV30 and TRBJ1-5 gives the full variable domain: SQTIHQWPATLVQPVGSPLSLECTVEGTSNPNLYWYRQAAGRGLQLLFYSVGIGQISSEVPQNLSASRPQDRQFILSSKKLLLSDSGFYLCAWGQRDQPQHFGDGTRLSIL.

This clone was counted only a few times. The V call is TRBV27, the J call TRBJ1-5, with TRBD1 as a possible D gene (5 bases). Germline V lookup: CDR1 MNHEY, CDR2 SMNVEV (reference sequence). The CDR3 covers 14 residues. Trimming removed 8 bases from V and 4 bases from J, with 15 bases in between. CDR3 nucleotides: TGTGCCAGCGGACCCAGGGCTTCGAATCAGCCCCAGCATTTT. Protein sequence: CASGPRASNQPQHF.

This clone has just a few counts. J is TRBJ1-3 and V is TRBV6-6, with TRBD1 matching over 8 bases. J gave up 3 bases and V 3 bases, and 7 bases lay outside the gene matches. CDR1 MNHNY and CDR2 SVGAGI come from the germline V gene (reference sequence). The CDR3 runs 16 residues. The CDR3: CASSYQGAPVGNTIYF. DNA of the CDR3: TGTGCCAGCAGTTATCAGGGGGCGCCAGTTGGAAACACCATATATTTT.

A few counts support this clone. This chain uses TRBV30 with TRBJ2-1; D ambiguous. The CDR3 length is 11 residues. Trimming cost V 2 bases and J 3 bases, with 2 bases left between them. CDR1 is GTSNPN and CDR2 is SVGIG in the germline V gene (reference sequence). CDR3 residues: CAWSYYNEQFF. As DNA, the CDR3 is TGTGCCTGGAGTTACTACAATGAGCAGTTCTTC.

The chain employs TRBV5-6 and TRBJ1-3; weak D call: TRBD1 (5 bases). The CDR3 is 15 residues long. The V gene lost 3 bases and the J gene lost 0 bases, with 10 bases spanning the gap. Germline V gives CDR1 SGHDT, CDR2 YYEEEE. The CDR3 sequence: CASSSWGSSGNTIYF. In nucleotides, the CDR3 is TGTGCCAGCAGCTCCTGGGGCAGCTCTGGAAACACCATATATTTT.

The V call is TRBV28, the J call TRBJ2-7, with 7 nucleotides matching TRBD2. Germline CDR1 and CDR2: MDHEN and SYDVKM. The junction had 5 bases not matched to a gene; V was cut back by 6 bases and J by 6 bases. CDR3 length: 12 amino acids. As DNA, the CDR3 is TGTGCCAGCAGCATCCGGACTAGCGAGCAGTACTTC. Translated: CASSIRTSEQYF.

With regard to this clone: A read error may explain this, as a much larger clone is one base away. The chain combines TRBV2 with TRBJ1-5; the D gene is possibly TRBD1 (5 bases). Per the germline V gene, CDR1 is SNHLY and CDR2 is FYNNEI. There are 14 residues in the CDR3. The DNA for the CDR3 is TGTGCCAGCAGTGAATCCCAGGGCAATCAGCCCCAGAATTTT. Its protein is CASSESQGNQPQNF.

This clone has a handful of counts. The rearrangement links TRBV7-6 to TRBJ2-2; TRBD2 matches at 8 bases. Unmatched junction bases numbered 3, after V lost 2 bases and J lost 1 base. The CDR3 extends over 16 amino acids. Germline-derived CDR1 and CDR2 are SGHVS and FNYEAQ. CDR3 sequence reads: CASSLTAGVNTGELFF. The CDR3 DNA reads TGTGCCAGCAGCTTAACAGCGGGGGTGAACACCGGGGAGCTGTTTTTT.

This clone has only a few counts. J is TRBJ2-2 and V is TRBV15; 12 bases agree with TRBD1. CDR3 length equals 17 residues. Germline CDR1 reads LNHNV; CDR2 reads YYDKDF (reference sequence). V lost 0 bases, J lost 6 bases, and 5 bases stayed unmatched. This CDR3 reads CATSRDPRDRGPGELFF. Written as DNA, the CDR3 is TGTGCCACCAGCAGAGATCCCCGGGACAGGGGGCCCGGGGAGCTGTTTTTT.

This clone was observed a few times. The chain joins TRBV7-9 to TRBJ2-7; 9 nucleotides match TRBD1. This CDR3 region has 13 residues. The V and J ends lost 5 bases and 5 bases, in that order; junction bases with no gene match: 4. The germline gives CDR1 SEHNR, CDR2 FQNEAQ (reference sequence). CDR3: CASSLRDRDEQYF. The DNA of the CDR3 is TGTGCCAGCAGCCTCAGGGACAGGGACGAGCAGTACTTC.

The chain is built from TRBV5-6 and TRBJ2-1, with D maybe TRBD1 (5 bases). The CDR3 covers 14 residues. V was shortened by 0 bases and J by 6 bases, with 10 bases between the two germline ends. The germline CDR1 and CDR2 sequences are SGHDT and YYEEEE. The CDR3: CASSLGQGSNEQFF. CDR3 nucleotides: TGTGCCAGCAGCTTGGGGCAGGGTAGCAATGAGCAGTTCTTC. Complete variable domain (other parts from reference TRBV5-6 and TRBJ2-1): DAGVTQSPTHLIKTRGQQVTLRCSPKSGHDTVSWYQQALGQGPQFIFQYYEEEERQRGNFPDRFSGHQFPNYSSELNVNALLLGDSALYLCASSLGQGSNEQFFGPGTRLTVL.

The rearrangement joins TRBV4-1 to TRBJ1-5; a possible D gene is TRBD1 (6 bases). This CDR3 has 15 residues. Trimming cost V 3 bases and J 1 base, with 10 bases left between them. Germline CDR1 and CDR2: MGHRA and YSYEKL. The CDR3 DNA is TGCGCCAGCAGCCAGGGACATCAAAGCAATCAGCCCCAGCATTTT. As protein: CASSQGHQSNQPQHF.

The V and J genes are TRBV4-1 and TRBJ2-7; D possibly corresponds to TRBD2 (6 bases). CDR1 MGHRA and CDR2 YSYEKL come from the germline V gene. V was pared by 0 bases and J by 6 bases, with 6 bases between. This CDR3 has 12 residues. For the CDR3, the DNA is TGCGCCAGCAGCCAAGACGGGGGCGAGCAGTACTTC. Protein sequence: CASSQDGGEQYF.

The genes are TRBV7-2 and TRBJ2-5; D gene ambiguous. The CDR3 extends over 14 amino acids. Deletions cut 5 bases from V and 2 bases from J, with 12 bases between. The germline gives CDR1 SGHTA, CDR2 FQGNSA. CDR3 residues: CASSLYTFQETQYF. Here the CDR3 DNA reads TGTGCCAGCAGCCTTTACACGTTTCAAGAGACCCAGTACTTC.

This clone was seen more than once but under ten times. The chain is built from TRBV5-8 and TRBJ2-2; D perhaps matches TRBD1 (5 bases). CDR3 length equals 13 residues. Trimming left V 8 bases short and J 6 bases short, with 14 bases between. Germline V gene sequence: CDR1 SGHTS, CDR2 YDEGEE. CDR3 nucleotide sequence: TGTGCCAGAACCCCCAGGGTCCCCGGGGAGCTGTTTTTT. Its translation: CARTPRVPGELFF.

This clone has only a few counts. The CDR3 region has the DNA TGCGCCAGCAGTGACGGTAATTCACCCCTCCACTTT. Translation gives CASSDGNSPLHF. The gene calls are TRBV10-1 and TRBJ1-6; D remains ambiguous. The CDR3 totals 12 residues. The V and J ends lost 3 bases and 6 bases respectively, with 3 bases between them. CDR1 is WNHNN and CDR2 is SYGVQD in the germline V gene (reference sequence).

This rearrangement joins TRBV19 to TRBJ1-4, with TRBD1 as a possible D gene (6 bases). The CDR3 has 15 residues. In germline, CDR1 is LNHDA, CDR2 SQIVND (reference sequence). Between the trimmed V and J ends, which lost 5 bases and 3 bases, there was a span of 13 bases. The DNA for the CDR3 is TGTGCCAGTAGTCCCAGGACAGTATCTAATGAAAAACTGTTTTTT. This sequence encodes CASSPRTVSNEKLFF.

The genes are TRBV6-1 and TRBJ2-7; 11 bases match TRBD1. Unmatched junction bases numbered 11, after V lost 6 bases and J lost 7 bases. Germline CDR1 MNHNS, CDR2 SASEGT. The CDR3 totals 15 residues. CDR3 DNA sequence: TGTGCCAGCAGACTCCGGGACAGGGGGTATTGGGAGCAGTACTTC. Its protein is CASRLRDRGYWEQYF.

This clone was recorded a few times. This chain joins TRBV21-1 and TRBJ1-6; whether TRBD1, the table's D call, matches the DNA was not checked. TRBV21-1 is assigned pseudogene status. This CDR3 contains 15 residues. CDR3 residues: CASSGQGSYNSPLHF. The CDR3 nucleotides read TGTGCCAGCAGCGGACAGGGATCCTATAATTCACCCCTCCACTTT.

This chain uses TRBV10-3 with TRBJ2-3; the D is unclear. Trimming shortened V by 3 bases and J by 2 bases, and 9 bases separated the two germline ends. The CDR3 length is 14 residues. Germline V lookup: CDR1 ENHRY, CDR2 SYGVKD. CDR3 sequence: CAISDSKSTDTQYF. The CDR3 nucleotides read TGTGCCATCAGTGATAGCAAGTCCACAGATACGCAGTATTTT.

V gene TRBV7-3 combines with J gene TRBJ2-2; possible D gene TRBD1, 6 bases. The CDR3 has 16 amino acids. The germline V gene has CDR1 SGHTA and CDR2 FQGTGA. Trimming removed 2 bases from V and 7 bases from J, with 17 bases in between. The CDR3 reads CASSLGLQGGIGELFF. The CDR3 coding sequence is TGTGCCAGCAGCTTAGGTTTACAGGGTGGAATCGGGGAGCTGTTTTTT.

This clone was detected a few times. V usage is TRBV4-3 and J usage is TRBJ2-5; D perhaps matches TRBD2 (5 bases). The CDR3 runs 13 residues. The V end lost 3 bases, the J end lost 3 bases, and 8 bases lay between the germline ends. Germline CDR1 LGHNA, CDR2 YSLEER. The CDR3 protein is CASSQTTEETQYF. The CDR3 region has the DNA TGCGCCAGCAGCCAGACTACTGAAGAGACCCAGTACTTC.

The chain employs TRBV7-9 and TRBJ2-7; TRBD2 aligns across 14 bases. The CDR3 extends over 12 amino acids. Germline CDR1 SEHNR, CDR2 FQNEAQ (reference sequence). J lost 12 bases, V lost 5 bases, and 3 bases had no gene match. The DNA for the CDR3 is TGTGCCAGCAGCGGGACTAGCGGGGGAATGTACTTC. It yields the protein CASSGTSGGMYF.

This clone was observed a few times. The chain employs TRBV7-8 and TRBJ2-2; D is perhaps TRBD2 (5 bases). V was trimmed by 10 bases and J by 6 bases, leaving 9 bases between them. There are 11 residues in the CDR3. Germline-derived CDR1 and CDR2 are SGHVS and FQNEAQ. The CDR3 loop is CAIAGAGELFF. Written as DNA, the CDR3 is TGTGCCATCGCCGGGGCCGGGGAGCTGTTTTTT.

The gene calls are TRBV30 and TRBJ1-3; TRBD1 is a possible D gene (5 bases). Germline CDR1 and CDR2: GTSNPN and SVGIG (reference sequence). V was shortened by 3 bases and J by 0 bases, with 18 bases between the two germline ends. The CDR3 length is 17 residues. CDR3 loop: CAWSSRLGPNSGNTIYF. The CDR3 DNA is TGTGCCTGGAGCTCCCGGTTGGGGCCTAACTCTGGAAACACCATATATTTT.

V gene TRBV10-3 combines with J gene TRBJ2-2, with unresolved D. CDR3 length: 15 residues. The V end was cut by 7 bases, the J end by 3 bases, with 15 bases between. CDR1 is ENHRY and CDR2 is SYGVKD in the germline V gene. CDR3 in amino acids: CAIKEEQTYTGELFF. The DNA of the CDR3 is TGTGCCATCAAAGAGGAACAAACATACACCGGGGAGCTGTTTTTT.